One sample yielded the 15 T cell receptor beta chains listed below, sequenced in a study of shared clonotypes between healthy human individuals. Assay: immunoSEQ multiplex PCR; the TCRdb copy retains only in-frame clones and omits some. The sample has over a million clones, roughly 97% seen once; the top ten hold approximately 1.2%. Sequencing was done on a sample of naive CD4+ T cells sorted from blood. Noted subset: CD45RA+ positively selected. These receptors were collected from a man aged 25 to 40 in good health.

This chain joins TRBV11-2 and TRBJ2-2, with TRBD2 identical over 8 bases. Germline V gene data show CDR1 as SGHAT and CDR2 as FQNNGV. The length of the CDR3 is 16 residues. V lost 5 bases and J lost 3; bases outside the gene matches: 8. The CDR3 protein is CASSPPGRADTGELFF. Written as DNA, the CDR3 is TGTGCCAGCAGCCCCCCCGGGAGGGCGGACACCGGGGAGCTGTTTTTT. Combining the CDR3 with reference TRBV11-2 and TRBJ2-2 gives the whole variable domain EAGVAQSPRYKIIEKRQSVAFWCNPISGHATLYWYQQILGQGPKLLIQFQNNGVVDDSQLPKDRFSAERLKGVDSTLKIQPAKLEDSAVYLCASSPPGRADTGELFFGEGSRLTVL.

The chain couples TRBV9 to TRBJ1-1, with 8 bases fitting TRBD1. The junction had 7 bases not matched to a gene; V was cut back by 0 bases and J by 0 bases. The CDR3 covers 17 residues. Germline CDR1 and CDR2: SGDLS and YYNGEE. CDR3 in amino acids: CASSVGWGQVMNTEAFF. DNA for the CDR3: TGTGCCAGCAGCGTAGGATGGGGACAGGTTATGAACACTGAAGCTTTCTTT.

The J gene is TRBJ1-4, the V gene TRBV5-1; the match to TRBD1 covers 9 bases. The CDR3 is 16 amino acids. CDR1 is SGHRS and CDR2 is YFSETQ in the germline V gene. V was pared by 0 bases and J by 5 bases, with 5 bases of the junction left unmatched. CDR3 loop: CASSLAGGTGNEKLFF. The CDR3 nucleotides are TGCGCCAGCAGCTTGGCCGGGGGGACAGGGAATGAAAAACTGTTTTTT. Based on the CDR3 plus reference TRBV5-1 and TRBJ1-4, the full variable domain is KAGVTQTPRYLIKTRGQQVTLSCSPISGHRSVSWYQQTPGQGLQFLFEYFSETQRNKGNFPGRFSGRQFSNSRSEMNVSTLELGDSALYLCASSLAGGTGNEKLFFGSGTQLSVL.

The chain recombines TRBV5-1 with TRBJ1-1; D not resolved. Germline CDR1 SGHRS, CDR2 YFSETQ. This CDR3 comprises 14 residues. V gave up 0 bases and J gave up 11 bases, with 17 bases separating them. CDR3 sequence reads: CASSLADGRSGAFF. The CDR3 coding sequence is TGCGCCAGCAGCTTGGCCGATGGAAGATCAGGCGCTTTCTTT.

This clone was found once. The CDR3 DNA reads TGCGCCAGCAGCTTGGCCGGAGGGGTCCCCTACGAGCAGTACTTC. Its protein product is CASSLAGGVPYEQYF. This chain links TRBV5-1 with TRBJ2-7; D is perhaps TRBD2 (6 bases). The CDR3 loop spans 15 amino acids. V shed 0 bases and J shed 2 bases, with 12 bases lying between them. Germline CDR1 is SGHRS and CDR2 is YFSETQ.

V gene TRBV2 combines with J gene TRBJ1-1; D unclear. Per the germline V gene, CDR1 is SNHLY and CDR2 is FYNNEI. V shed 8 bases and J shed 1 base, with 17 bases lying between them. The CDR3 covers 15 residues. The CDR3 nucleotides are TGTGCCAGCCGTGCGGCGTTCTGGGGGAACACTGAAGCTTTCTTT. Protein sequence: CASRAAFWGNTEAFF.

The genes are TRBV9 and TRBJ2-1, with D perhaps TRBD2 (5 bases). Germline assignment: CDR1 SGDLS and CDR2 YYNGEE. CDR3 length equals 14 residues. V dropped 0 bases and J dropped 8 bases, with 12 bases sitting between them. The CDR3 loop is CASSVAGTVHEQFF. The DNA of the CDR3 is TGTGCCAGCAGCGTAGCGGGAACTGTGCATGAGCAGTTCTTC.

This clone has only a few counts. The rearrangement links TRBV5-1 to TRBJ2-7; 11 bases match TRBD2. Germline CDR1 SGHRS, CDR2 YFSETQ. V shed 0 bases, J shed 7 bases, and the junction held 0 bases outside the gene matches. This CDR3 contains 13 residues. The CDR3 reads CASSLGTSGEQYF. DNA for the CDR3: TGCGCCAGCAGCTTGGGGACTAGCGGGGAGCAGTACTTC.

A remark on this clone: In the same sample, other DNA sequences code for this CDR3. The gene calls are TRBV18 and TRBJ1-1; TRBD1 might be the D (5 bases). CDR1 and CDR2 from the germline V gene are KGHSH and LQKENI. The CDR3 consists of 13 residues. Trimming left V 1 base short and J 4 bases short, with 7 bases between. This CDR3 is CASSPQGSTEAFF. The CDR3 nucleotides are TGTGCCAGCTCACCACAGGGGTCCACTGAAGCTTTCTTT.

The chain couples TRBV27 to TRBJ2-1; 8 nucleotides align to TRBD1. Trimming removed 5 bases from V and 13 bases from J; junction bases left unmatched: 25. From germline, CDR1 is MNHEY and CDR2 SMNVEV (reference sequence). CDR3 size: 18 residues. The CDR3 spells CASSPLGGGTGFSRGQFF. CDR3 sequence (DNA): TGTGCCAGCAGTCCGTTGGGGGGCGGGACAGGTTTTTCCCGCGGTCAGTTCTTC.

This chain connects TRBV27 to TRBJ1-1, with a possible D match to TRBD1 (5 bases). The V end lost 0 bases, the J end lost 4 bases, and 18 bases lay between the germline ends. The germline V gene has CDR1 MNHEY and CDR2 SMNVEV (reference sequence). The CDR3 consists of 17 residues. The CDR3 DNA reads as TGTGCCAGCAGTTTATCGCCGGCAAGGGGTGGTGGCACTGAAGCTTTCTTT. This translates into CASSLSPARGGGTEAFF.

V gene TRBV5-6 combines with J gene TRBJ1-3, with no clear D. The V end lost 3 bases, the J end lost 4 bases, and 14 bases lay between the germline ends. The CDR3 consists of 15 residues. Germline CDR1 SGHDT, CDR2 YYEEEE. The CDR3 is CASSYTELYGNTIYF. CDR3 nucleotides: TGTGCCAGCAGCTACACAGAGCTTTACGGAAACACCATATATTTT.

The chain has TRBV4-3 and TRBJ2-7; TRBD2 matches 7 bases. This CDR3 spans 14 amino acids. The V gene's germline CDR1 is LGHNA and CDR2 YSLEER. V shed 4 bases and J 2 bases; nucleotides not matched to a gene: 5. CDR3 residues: CASSRGGSAYEQYF. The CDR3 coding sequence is TGCGCCAGCAGCCGTGGCGGGAGTGCCTACGAGCAGTACTTC.

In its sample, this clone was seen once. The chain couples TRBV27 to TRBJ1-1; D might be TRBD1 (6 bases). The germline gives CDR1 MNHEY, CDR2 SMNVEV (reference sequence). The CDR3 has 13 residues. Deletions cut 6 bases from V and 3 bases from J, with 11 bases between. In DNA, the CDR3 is TGTGCCAGCAGGATGAACAGGGACACTGAAGCTTTCTTT. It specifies CASRMNRDTEAFF.

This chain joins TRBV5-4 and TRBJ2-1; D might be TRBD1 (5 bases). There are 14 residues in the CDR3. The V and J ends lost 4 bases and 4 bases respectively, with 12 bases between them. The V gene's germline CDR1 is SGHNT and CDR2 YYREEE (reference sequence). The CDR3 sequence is CASSPPAGYNEQFF. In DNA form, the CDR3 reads TGTGCCAGCAGCCCACCGGCAGGGTACAATGAGCAGTTCTTC. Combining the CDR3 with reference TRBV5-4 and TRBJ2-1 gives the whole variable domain ETGVTQSPTHLIKTRGQQVTLRCSSQSGHNTVSWYQQALGQGPQFIFQYYREEENGRGNFPPRFSGLQFPNYSSELNVNALELDDSALYLCASSPPAGYNEQFFGPGTRLTVL.